Listed below are T cell receptor beta chains from one sample, sequenced in a study of blood T cell repertoires in COVID-19. Here immunoSEQ multiplex PCR was the method, and the copy in TCRdb shows in-frame clones only, minus some. The sample has about 160,000 clones, under 95% seen once. Sequencing input: peripheral blood. All receptors come from a man aged 55 to 70 with active or convalescent COVID-19. Both conserved end residues are part of each CDR3.

v_gene: TRBV6-5; len: 10; j_gene: TRBJ2-1; CDR3aa: CATSYNEQFF
v_gene: TRBV5-1; len: 15; j_gene: TRBJ1-6; CDR3aa: CASSFQQGTDSPLHF
v_gene: TRBV10-3; len: 15; j_gene: TRBJ1-1; CDR3aa: CAISEMGQLNTEAFF
v_gene: TRBV18; len: 15; j_gene: TRBJ2-2; CDR3aa: CASSPSDRGAGELFF
v_gene: TRBV11-2; len: 11; j_gene: TRBJ2-7; CDR3aa: CASSLQGQLYF
v_gene: TRBV28; len: 14; j_gene: TRBJ1-4; CDR3aa: CASSLMSGNRKLFF
v_gene: TRBV4-1; len: 17; j_gene: TRBJ2-1; CDR3aa: CASSQPLSGGFGGQQFF
v_gene: TRBV7-2; len: 15; j_gene: TRBJ1-6; CDR3aa: CASLIMWGANSPLHF
v_gene: TRBV12-3/TRBV12-4; len: 12; j_gene: TRBJ2-3; CDR3aa: CASSYLRDTQYF
v_gene: TRBV15; len: 13; j_gene: TRBJ2-7; CDR3aa: CATSRQQGYEQYF
v_gene: TRBV10-1; len: 14; j_gene: TRBJ2-3; CDR3aa: CASRSAGDPDTQYF
v_gene: TRBV18; len: 15; j_gene: TRBJ2-2; CDR3aa: CASSPPFGRTGELFF
v_gene: TRBV6-5; len: 14; j_gene: TRBJ2-7; CDR3aa: CASSPAGGPYEQYF
v_gene: TRBV12-5; len: 14; j_gene: TRBJ2-5; CDR3aa: CASGLAQGQETQYF
v_gene: TRBV7-8; len: 16; j_gene: TRBJ1-1; CDR3aa: CASSNRRILADTEAFF
v_gene: TRBV20-1; len: 15; j_gene: TRBJ1-5; CDR3aa: CSASLPELSNQPQHF
v_gene: TRBV5-1; len: 12; j_gene: TRBJ2-7; CDR3aa: CASKSGRNEQYF
v_gene: TRBV2; len: 15; j_gene: TRBJ1-5; CDR3aa: CASSESGVGNQPQHF
v_gene: TRBV19; len: 14; j_gene: TRBJ1-2; CDR3aa: CASIQTPETYGYTF
v_gene: TRBV4-1; len: 17; j_gene: TRBJ2-2; CDR3aa: CASSQSGTGGYTGELFF
v_gene: TRBV13; len: 15; j_gene: TRBJ2-2; CDR3aa: CASSPPRGAAGELFF
v_gene: TRBV5-1; len: 17; j_gene: TRBJ1-1; CDR3aa: CASSKIGTGGRNTEAFF
v_gene: TRBV5-1; len: 15; j_gene: TRBJ2-7; CDR3aa: CASSLLDRAPYEQYF
v_gene: TRBV15; len: 15; j_gene: TRBJ2-3; CDR3aa: CATSRDRGSTDTQYF
v_gene: TRBV30; len: 16; j_gene: TRBJ1-2; CDR3aa: CAWSDPGQNPNYGYTF
v_gene: TRBV10-1; len: 15; j_gene: TRBJ2-3; CDR3aa: CASSESPLARDTQYF
v_gene: TRBV20-1; len: 10; j_gene: TRBJ1-2; CDR3aa: CSATGDGYTF
v_gene: TRBV10-1; len: 12; j_gene: TRBJ1-6; CDR3aa: CASSVGNSPLHF
v_gene: TRBV2; len: 13; j_gene: TRBJ2-3; CDR3aa: CASTMGSSDTQYF
v_gene: TRBV5-4; len: 15; j_gene: TRBJ1-2; CDR3aa: CASSGGTGADYGYTF
v_gene: TRBV19; len: 17; j_gene: TRBJ1-1; CDR3aa: CASSIELKGPAHTEAFF
v_gene: TRBV19; len: 15; j_gene: TRBJ2-1; CDR3aa: CASGPSGGLYNEQFF
v_gene: TRBV5-1; len: 16; j_gene: TRBJ1-2; CDR3aa: CASSLITGTSSYGYTF
v_gene: TRBV19; len: 16; j_gene: TRBJ2-3; CDR3aa: CASNLGQGFSTDTQYF
v_gene: TRBV18; len: 15; j_gene: TRBJ2-7; CDR3aa: CASSPSAGLTYEQYF
v_gene: TRBV3-1/TRBV3-2; len: 18; j_gene: TRBJ2-3; CDR3aa: CASSHAWASTGGADTQYF
v_gene: TRBV11-2; len: 12; j_gene: TRBJ1-1; CDR3aa: CASSPSMIGAFF
v_gene: TRBV2; len: 10; j_gene: TRBJ1-1; CDR3aa: CASRGRGAFF
v_gene: TRBV4-2; len: 15; j_gene: TRBJ1-1; CDR3aa: CASSPKGGENTEAFF
v_gene: TRBV6-5; len: 15; j_gene: TRBJ1-2; CDR3aa: CASSYGAGANYGYTF
v_gene: TRBV5-3; len: 14; j_gene: TRBJ1-1; CDR3aa: CARSLRDRNTEAFF
v_gene: TRBV29-1; len: 12; j_gene: TRBJ2-5; CDR3aa: CSVEDSQETQYF
v_gene: TRBV5-4; len: 13; j_gene: TRBJ2-7; CDR3aa: CASSLDRAYEQYF
v_gene: TRBV30; len: 16; j_gene: TRBJ2-5; CDR3aa: CASNPGLAHGEETQYF
v_gene: TRBV7-9; len: 15; j_gene: TRBJ2-3; CDR3aa: CASSLVGASTDTQYF
v_gene: TRBV6-5; len: 16; j_gene: TRBJ2-7; CDR3aa: CASSYSSGQGSNEQYF
v_gene: TRBV10-2; len: 13; j_gene: TRBJ2-7; CDR3aa: CASTSAGVGEQYF
v_gene: TRBV19; len: 14; j_gene: TRBJ2-5; CDR3aa: CASSMAGVGETQYF
v_gene: TRBV5-4; len: 15; j_gene: TRBJ1-1; CDR3aa: CASSKQGTGHTEAFF
v_gene: TRBV27; len: 19; j_gene: TRBJ1-5; CDR3aa: CASSFTGQDQFNSNQPQHF
v_gene: TRBV12-3/TRBV12-4; len: 12; j_gene: TRBJ1-2; CDR3aa: CASSFHNYGYTF
v_gene: TRBV19; len: 15; j_gene: TRBJ2-7; CDR3aa: CASSIPGLPQGEQYF
v_gene: TRBV27; len: 15; j_gene: TRBJ2-2; CDR3aa: CASQSRDRGPGELFF
v_gene: TRBV20-1; len: 14; j_gene: TRBJ1-5; CDR3aa: CSASAVAGKEPQHF